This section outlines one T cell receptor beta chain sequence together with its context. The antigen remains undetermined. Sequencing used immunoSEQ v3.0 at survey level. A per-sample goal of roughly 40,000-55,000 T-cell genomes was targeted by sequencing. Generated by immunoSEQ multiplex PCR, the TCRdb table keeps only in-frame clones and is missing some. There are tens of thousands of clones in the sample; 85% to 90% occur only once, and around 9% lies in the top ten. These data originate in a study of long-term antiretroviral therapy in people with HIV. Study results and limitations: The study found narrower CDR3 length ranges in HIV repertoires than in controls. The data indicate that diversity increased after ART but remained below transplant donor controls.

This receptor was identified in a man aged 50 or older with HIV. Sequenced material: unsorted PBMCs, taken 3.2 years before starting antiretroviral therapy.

CDR3: CSARSSKQFF. The CDR3 bases are TGCAGTGCTAGGAGCAGCAAGCAGTTCTTC. The chain has TRBV20-1 and TRBJ2-1; D gene uncertain. Germline V gene lookup returns CDR1 DFQATT and CDR2 SNEGSKA (reference sequence). The CDR3 extends over 10 amino acids. Trimming removed 3 bases at V and 11 bases at J, with 8 bases between.